The 26 T cell receptor beta chains below come from one sample, sequenced in a study of blood T cells in healthy people across ages. A J-beta primer mix and a sample-barcoded 5' primer were used in a second PCR of roughly 7 to 12 cycles. Via MiXCR, TCRdb re-called the 5' RACE reads, giving one row per CDR3 protein. This table has 1.5 million to 2 million distinct CDR3 sequences, approximately 28% appearing once. The sequenced sample consisted of blood. Receptors were obtained from a woman aged 25 to 45 in good health.

This rearrangement joins TRBV3-1 to TRBJ1-2; 7 bases are shared with TRBD1. CDR3 length: 14 amino acids. Unmatched junction bases numbered 9, after V lost 5 bases and J lost 6 bases. Germline assignment: CDR1 LGHDT and CDR2 YNNKEL (reference sequence). CDR3 amino acids: CASSSDRELDGYTF. DNA of the CDR3: TGTGCCAGCAGCTCCGACAGGGAGCTTGATGGCTACACCTTC.

This clonotype was detected only a few times. The rearrangement links TRBV7-9 to TRBJ2-4; 7 nucleotides agree with TRBD2. This CDR3 is built from 14 residues. The V gene end was trimmed by 6 bases and the J gene end by 2 bases; junction bases not matched to a gene: 4. Germline V gives CDR1 SEHNR, CDR2 FQNEAQ (reference sequence). The CDR3 spells CASSGGGTKNIQYF. The DNA of the CDR3 is TGTGCCAGCAGTGGGGGGGGAACCAAAAACATTCAGTACTTC. Based on the CDR3 plus reference TRBV7-9 and TRBJ2-4, the full variable domain is DTGVSQNPRHKITKRGQNVTFRCDPISEHNRLYWYRQTLGQGPEFLTYFQNEAQLEKSRLLSDRFSAERPKGSFSTLEIQRTEQGDSAMYLCASSGGGTKNIQYFGAGTRLSVL.

The chain recombines TRBV24-1 with TRBJ2-3; 13 nucleotides align to TRBD2. V shed 1 base, J shed 5 bases, and the junction held 8 bases outside the gene matches. The germline V gene has CDR1 KGHDR and CDR2 SFDVKD. CDR3 length equals 18 residues. The CDR3 nucleotides are TGTGCCACCAGTGATTTTGGTACTAGCGGGGGGGCGCGAGATACGCAGTATTTT. Protein sequence: CATSDFGTSGGARDTQYF.

V and J are TRBV19 and TRBJ1-5; D gene ambiguous. Germline assignment: CDR1 LNHDA and CDR2 SQIVND (reference sequence). The CDR3 is 15 residues long. Trimming took 7 bases from V and 0 from J, leaving 13 bases between them. DNA of the CDR3: TGTGCCAGTATCGACCTATCGCATAGCAATCAGCCCCAGCATTTT. It yields the protein CASIDLSHSNQPQHF.

The J gene is TRBJ1-5, the V gene TRBV11-1; no clear D. CDR3 length: 13 residues. CDR1 and CDR2 (germline): SGHAT, FQDESV (reference sequence). Trimming removed 8 bases at V and 3 bases at J, with 11 bases between. CDR3 nucleotides: TGTGCCAGCGGGAGGAGCCCCAATCAGCCCCAGCATTTT. This codes for CASGRSPNQPQHF.

This clonotype has only a few counts. The chain uses TRBV7-2 and TRBJ1-1; D might be TRBD1 (5 bases). V was trimmed by 2 bases and J by 11 bases, leaving 9 bases between them. Germline values: CDR1 SGHTA, CDR2 FQGNSA. This CDR3 comprises 11 residues. The CDR3 DNA is TGTGCCAGCAGCTTACAGGGAACGGCTTTCTTT. This translates into CASSLQGTAFF.

This chain joins TRBV5-1 and TRBJ2-3; 9 nucleotides agree with TRBD2. The trim removed 0 bases at V and 5 bases at J, leaving 10 bases unmatched. Looked up from germline, CDR1 is SGHRS and CDR2 is YFSETQ. The CDR3 runs 17 residues. CDR3 residues: CASSLEWLAGSKDTQYF. CDR3 bases: TGCGCCAGCAGCTTGGAGTGGCTAGCGGGATCCAAAGATACGCAGTATTTT.

The chain recombines TRBV14 with TRBJ1-5, with D perhaps matching TRBD1 (6 bases). Trimming pared 1 base from V and 7 bases from J, leaving 11 bases between. There are 14 residues in the CDR3. Per germline, CDR1 SGHDN and CDR2 FVKESK. DNA of the CDR3: TGTGCCAGCAGCCAAGCGGGGGGGCGGCAGCCCCAGCATTTT. Its translation is CASSQAGGRQPQHF.

The genes are TRBV7-9 and TRBJ1-2, with a possible D match to TRBD1 (5 bases). There are 16 residues in the CDR3. The germline V gene has CDR1 SEHNR and CDR2 FQNEAQ (reference sequence). Deletions cut 4 bases from V and 2 bases from J, with 17 bases between. The CDR3 DNA sequence: TGTGCCAGCAGCTCCCCCGTGTCGACAGAAAACTATGGCTACACCTTC. This codes for CASSSPVSTENYGYTF.

V is TRBV21-1 and J is TRBJ2-1; the DNA was not used to check the table's D call, TRBD2. TRBV21-1 is classified as a pseudogene. The CDR3 covers 14 residues. This chain's CDR3 is CASIFTSGYNEQFF. CDR3 nucleotides: TGTGCCAGCATCTTTACTAGCGGTTACAATGAGCAGTTCTTC.

This clonotype was detected many times. The chain links TRBV20-1 to TRBJ1-2; possible D gene TRBD1, 5 bases. Trimming removed 0 bases at V and 3 bases at J, with 14 bases between. The CDR3 is made up of 15 amino acids. Per germline, CDR1 DFQATT and CDR2 SNEGSKA (reference sequence). As DNA, the CDR3 is TGCAGTGCTAGAGATCAGGGAGCACGGTACTATGGCTACACCTTC. It encodes CSARDQGARYYGYTF.

Details on this clonotype: It may be a read error: a sequence one base away is much more abundant. The V and J genes are TRBV29-1 and TRBJ2-1; D is possibly TRBD1 or TRBD2 (7 bases each). The J call could be wrong; TRBJ2-7 is a better fit for the DNA end. The CDR3 runs 16 residues. Germline V gene lookup returns CDR1 SQVTM and CDR2 ANQGSEA. CDR3 nucleotide sequence: TGCAGCGTTCAAGGTGGGAGGGGACAGTATTACAATGAGCAGTACTTC. It is translated as CSVQGGRGQYYNEQYF.

J is TRBJ1-1 and V is TRBV20-1; 7 nucleotides line up with TRBD1. The length of the CDR3 is 11 residues. Germline CDR1 DFQATT, CDR2 SNEGSKA (reference sequence). Trimming removed 6 bases from V and 7 bases from J; junction bases left unmatched: 5. The chain's CDR3 is CSARTGLEAFF. In DNA, the CDR3 is TGCAGTGCACGGACAGGCCTTGAAGCTTTCTTT.

The chain joins TRBV7-2 to TRBJ2-7; D is unresolved. Germline V gives CDR1 SGHTA, CDR2 FQGNSA. The V end lost 1 base, the J end lost 2 bases, and 15 bases lay between the germline ends. The CDR3 is 16 residues long. CDR3 residues: CASSLVFRQHTYEQYF. CDR3 bases: TGTGCCAGCAGCTTAGTGTTCAGGCAGCACACCTACGAGCAGTACTTC.

This clonotype was detected a few times. This rearrangement joins TRBV4-1 to TRBJ2-4; D is unresolved. Trimming left V 2 bases short and J 8 bases short, with 10 bases between. This CDR3 has 13 residues. Germline V gives CDR1 MGHRA, CDR2 YSYEKL. The CDR3 DNA reads TGCGCCAGCAGCCAACCGACGATAGACATTCAGTACTTC. Residues: CASSQPTIDIQYF.

Many counts were recorded for this clonotype. The CDR3 DNA is TGTGCCAGCAGCTTGAGTCTGAATGAGCAGTTCTTC. Translation gives CASSLSLNEQFF. The rearrangement uses TRBV7-9 and TRBJ2-1, with D unclear. From germline, CDR1 is SEHNR and CDR2 FQNEAQ (reference sequence). Trimming stripped 3 bases from V and 7 bases from J, with 7 bases between. The CDR3 is 12 residues long. The complete variable domain, with remaining parts taken from reference TRBV7-9 and TRBJ2-1, reads DTGVSQNPRHKITKRGQNVTFRCDPISEHNRLYWYRQTLGQGPEFLTYFQNEAQLEKSRLLSDRFSAERPKGSFSTLEIQRTEQGDSAMYLCASSLSLNEQFFGPGTRLTVL.

The rearrangement uses TRBV7-9 and TRBJ2-5; D call uncertain. The last part of the DNA fits TRBJ2-4 better; the J call may be wrong. This CDR3 comprises 13 residues. Germline V gene data show CDR1 as SEHNR and CDR2 as FQNEAQ (reference sequence). CDR3 amino acids: CASSLSDLDIQYF. In DNA, the CDR3 is TGTGCCAGCAGCTTAAGTGATCTGGACATTCAGTACTTC.

This clonotype appeared many times. V gene TRBV6-5 combines with J gene TRBJ1-2; D unclear. This CDR3 spans 13 amino acids. CDR1 MNHEY and CDR2 SVGAGI come from the germline V gene. The V gene lost 0 bases and the J gene lost 5 bases, with 7 bases spanning the gap. CDR3 residues: CASSYSTVYGYTF. The CDR3 DNA sequence: TGTGCCAGCAGTTACTCGACTGTTTATGGCTACACCTTC.

This clonotype was seen at least ten times. The gene calls are TRBV4-2 and TRBJ2-7, with 10 bases matching TRBD2. V lost 4 bases, J lost 4 bases, and 7 bases stayed unmatched. The CDR3 is 15 amino acids. The germline CDR1 and CDR2 sequences are LGHNA and YNFKEQ. The CDR3 region has the DNA TGTGCCAGCAGCCCGCCGGGACTAGCGAAATACGAGCAGTACTTC. Translation gives CASSPPGLAKYEQYF.

This clonotype was recorded only once. A much more abundant neighbour one base away suggests this may be a read error. The rearrangement uses TRBV20-1 and TRBJ2-1, with a weak D call TRBD2 (5 bases). This CDR3 spans 13 amino acids. Trimming left V 2 bases short and J 13 bases short, with 18 bases between. Germline CDR1 is DFQATT and CDR2 is SNEGSKA (reference sequence). This CDR3 is CSARYEGLETQFF. The CDR3 DNA sequence: TGCAGTGCTAGATATGAGGGCCTGGAGACCCAGTTCTTC.

J is TRBJ2-5 and V is TRBV5-1, with 8 bases fitting TRBD1. Looked up from germline, CDR1 is SGHRS and CDR2 is YFSETQ. The CDR3 length is 16 residues. V gave up 1 base and J gave up 4 bases; unmatched junction bases: 9. DNA of the CDR3: TGCGCCAGCAGCTTGACCCAGGGGGCGGTGAGAGAGACCCAGTACTTC. Translated: CASSLTQGAVRETQYF.

The genes are TRBV7-3 and TRBJ2-2, with D possibly TRBD2 on 6 matching bases. Germline CDR1 reads SGHTA; CDR2 reads FQGTGA. The CDR3 has 15 amino acids. V dropped 5 bases and J dropped 3 bases, with 13 bases sitting between them. CDR3 sequence reads: CASSNSGAHTGELFF. The CDR3 coding sequence is TGTGCCAGCAGCAACTCGGGAGCCCACACCGGGGAGCTGTTTTTT.

Note on this clonotype: Its ends do not fully match the called genes, so a read error is possible. This CDR3 is CSTRDVTGLNTEAFF. CDR3 DNA sequence: TGCAGTACTAGAGATGTCACGGGGTTGAACACTGAAGCTTTCTTT. The V call is TRBV20-1, the J call TRBJ1-1; no reliable D call. Germline lookup yields CDR1 DFQATT and CDR2 SNEGSKA (reference sequence). There are 15 residues in the CDR3.

A few counts support this clonotype. The J gene is TRBJ2-7, the V gene TRBV10-2; perhaps TRBD2 as D (5 bases). The germline V and J ends were trimmed by 2 bases and 9 bases, with 11 bases remaining between them. CDR1 is WSHSY and CDR2 is SAAADI in the germline V gene. The CDR3 runs 12 residues. DNA of the CDR3: TGCGCCAGCAGTGAGGAGGGCTTGGGGCAGTACTTC. It translates to CASSEEGLGQYF.

This clonotype appeared a few times. One base away lies a much larger clone, so this may be a sequencing read error. The chain carries TRBV24-1 and TRBJ2-2; a weak D match, TRBD1 (6 bases). The CDR3 length is 16 residues. Germline values: CDR1 KGHDR, CDR2 SFDVKD. The CDR3 sequence: CATSDWDTSNTVELFF. The DNA for the CDR3 is TGTGCCACCAGTGATTGGGACACTTCGAACACCGTGGAGCTGTTTTTT.

The chain combines TRBV27 with TRBJ2-4, with a tentative D call TRBD1 (5 bases). Germline V CDR1 and CDR2: MNHEY, SMNVEV (reference sequence). This CDR3 is built from 14 residues. Deletions cut 4 bases from V and 9 bases from J, with 16 bases between. CDR3 coding DNA: TGTGCCAGCAGTTCACTCGGTCAGGGTGGCATTCAGTACTTC. Translated, it gives CASSSLGQGGIQYF.